A selection of T cell receptor beta chains follows, all from one sample in a study of shared clonotypes between healthy human individuals. Profiling relied on immunoSEQ multiplex PCR, and the TCRdb table lists in-frame clones only, not all of them. The repertoire holds about 1.1 million clones, with about 84% as singletons. Specimen: memory CD4+ T cells from PBMCs. The receptors were sampled from a man aged 18 to 35 in good health. Some clones in this sample may be carry-over from other donors' samples. Both conserved end residues are part of each CDR3. The order of the fields is clone size, V gene, CDR3 length, D gene, CDR3 protein. The D gene is left open where the match is weak. The size entry is marked missing in some rows and otherwise reads once, few, many or a size class.

clone_size: -
v_call: TRBV7-9
cdr3_length: 14
d_call: -
cdr3_aa: CASSYGRDDQPQHF

clone_size: -
v_call: TRBV5-1
cdr3_length: 13
d_call: -
cdr3_aa: CASGYNGGETQYF

clone_size: -
v_call: TRBV7-9
cdr3_length: 16
d_call: TRBD1
cdr3_aa: CASSLAPGTGSQPQHF

clone_size: -
v_call: TRBV29-1
cdr3_length: 14
d_call: -
cdr3_aa: CSVDNIQGGTEAFF

clone_size: few
v_call: TRBV7-9
cdr3_length: 13
d_call: -
cdr3_aa: CASSAVNTDTQYF

clone_size: -
v_call: TRBV7-9
cdr3_length: 15
d_call: TRBD2
cdr3_aa: CASSLLGGRTNEQFF

clone_size: -
v_call: TRBV6-5
cdr3_length: 12
d_call: TRBD1
cdr3_aa: CASSRTGVGYTF

clone_size: -
v_call: TRBV5-6
cdr3_length: 15
d_call: TRBD1
cdr3_aa: CASSLDRGRTQPQHF

clone_size: -
v_call: TRBV28
cdr3_length: 13
d_call: -
cdr3_aa: CASSSRAASGYTF

clone_size: -
v_call: TRBV25-1
cdr3_length: 13
d_call: -
cdr3_aa: CASSEWQGHEQYF

clone_size: -
v_call: TRBV18
cdr3_length: 15
d_call: -
cdr3_aa: CASSPGQPQKETQYF

clone_size: -
v_call: TRBV6-5
cdr3_length: 15
d_call: -
cdr3_aa: CASSYSRASHGELFF

clone_size: -
v_call: TRBV27
cdr3_length: 15
d_call: -
cdr3_aa: CASRDTITKRETQYF

clone_size: -
v_call: TRBV6-6
cdr3_length: 16
d_call: -
cdr3_aa: CASSYRTIRMNTEAFF

clone_size: once
v_call: TRBV5-6
cdr3_length: 16
d_call: TRBD1
cdr3_aa: CASSFVRGSTNEKLFF

clone_size: -
v_call: TRBV5-1
cdr3_length: 16
d_call: TRBD1
cdr3_aa: CASSDRGFSGANVLTF

clone_size: -
v_call: TRBV7-2
cdr3_length: 15
d_call: -
cdr3_aa: CASSLQAANVDTIYF

clone_size: -
v_call: TRBV28
cdr3_length: 15
d_call: -
cdr3_aa: CASNPPDLPYNEQFF

clone_size: -
v_call: TRBV2
cdr3_length: 16
d_call: TRBD2
cdr3_aa: CASSPGTTERTDTQYF

clone_size: -
v_call: TRBV5-1
cdr3_length: 14
d_call: -
cdr3_aa: CATRQANLNYGYTF

clone_size: -
v_call: TRBV5-6
cdr3_length: 16
d_call: -
cdr3_aa: CASSLFPGMGANVLTF

clone_size: -
v_call: TRBV6-5
cdr3_length: 14
d_call: TRBD2
cdr3_aa: CASSYSGRTDTQYF

clone_size: -
v_call: TRBV4-1
cdr3_length: 11
d_call: -
cdr3_aa: CASSPGGVYTF

clone_size: -
v_call: TRBV10-3
cdr3_length: 16
d_call: -
cdr3_aa: CAISEALGGNTGELFF

clone_size: -
v_call: TRBV28
cdr3_length: 15
d_call: -
cdr3_aa: CASTSMGGAYNEQFF

clone_size: -
v_call: TRBV27
cdr3_length: 16
d_call: TRBD1
cdr3_aa: CASSLFHRGRGNEQFF

clone_size: once
v_call: TRBV4-2
cdr3_length: 15
d_call: -
cdr3_aa: CASSQDKSYLTGEFF

clone_size: once
v_call: TRBV27
cdr3_length: 14
d_call: TRBD1
cdr3_aa: CASRRTGGPRGYTF

clone_size: -
v_call: TRBV6-6
cdr3_length: 15
d_call: -
cdr3_aa: CASSPGTGAIYGYTF

clone_size: once
v_call: TRBV6-1
cdr3_length: 19
d_call: TRBD1
cdr3_aa: CASSGRRTGWARLGQPQHF

clone_size: -
v_call: TRBV28
cdr3_length: 14
d_call: -
cdr3_aa: CASSLGQHLRGQYF

clone_size: -
v_call: TRBV2
cdr3_length: 16
d_call: TRBD2
cdr3_aa: CASSRGLAGATDTQYF

clone_size: -
v_call: TRBV5-1
cdr3_length: 14
d_call: TRBD2
cdr3_aa: CASSLSGVGYEQYF

clone_size: -
v_call: TRBV7-2
cdr3_length: 15
d_call: TRBD2
cdr3_aa: CASTYTSGVTGELFF

clone_size: -
v_call: TRBV7-8
cdr3_length: 14
d_call: TRBD1
cdr3_aa: CASSLDRGPYEQYF

clone_size: once
v_call: TRBV7-9
cdr3_length: 14
d_call: -
cdr3_aa: CASSEAGIGEKLFF

clone_size: once
v_call: TRBV7-4
cdr3_length: 16
d_call: -
cdr3_aa: CASSLVLGRINEKLFF

clone_size: once
v_call: TRBV5-1
cdr3_length: 14
d_call: -
cdr3_aa: CASSVSESYNEQFF

clone_size: -
v_call: TRBV6-7
cdr3_length: 16
d_call: TRBD1
cdr3_aa: CASSQPGQGYQETQYF

clone_size: -
v_call: TRBV19
cdr3_length: 16
d_call: TRBD1
cdr3_aa: CASSIGRPGQGYGYTF

clone_size: -
v_call: TRBV6-1
cdr3_length: 14
d_call: -
cdr3_aa: CASRKGGGEETQYF

clone_size: -
v_call: TRBV4-1
cdr3_length: 14
d_call: -
cdr3_aa: CASSQPKVGTEAFF

clone_size: -
v_call: TRBV5-4
cdr3_length: 15
d_call: TRBD2
cdr3_aa: CASSPLAGETDTQYF